This entry concerns a single TCR beta chain. These data originate in a study of cytomegalovirus exposure and HLA in healthy donors. The PCR had 60 Vbeta and 13 Jbeta primers. Using immunoSEQ multiplex PCR, the repertoire was profiled, and TCRdb retains in-frame clones only, with some absent. Of roughly 100,000 clones in the sample, about three quarters are singletons; the top ten hold about 5.7%. The TCR was taken from a woman younger than 30 in good health and CMV-seropositive. The sample taken for sequencing was PBMCs.

The DNA of the CDR3 is TGTGCCAGCAGAAAACCGGGACAGGGGTCCTACGAGCAGTACTTC. Protein sequence: CASRKPGQGSYEQYF. The V call is TRBV2, the J call TRBJ2-7, with 10 bases that match TRBD1. Germline V gene lookup returns CDR1 SNHLY and CDR2 FYNNEI. V lost 6 bases, J lost 1 base, and 6 bases stayed unmatched. The CDR3 has 15 amino acids.